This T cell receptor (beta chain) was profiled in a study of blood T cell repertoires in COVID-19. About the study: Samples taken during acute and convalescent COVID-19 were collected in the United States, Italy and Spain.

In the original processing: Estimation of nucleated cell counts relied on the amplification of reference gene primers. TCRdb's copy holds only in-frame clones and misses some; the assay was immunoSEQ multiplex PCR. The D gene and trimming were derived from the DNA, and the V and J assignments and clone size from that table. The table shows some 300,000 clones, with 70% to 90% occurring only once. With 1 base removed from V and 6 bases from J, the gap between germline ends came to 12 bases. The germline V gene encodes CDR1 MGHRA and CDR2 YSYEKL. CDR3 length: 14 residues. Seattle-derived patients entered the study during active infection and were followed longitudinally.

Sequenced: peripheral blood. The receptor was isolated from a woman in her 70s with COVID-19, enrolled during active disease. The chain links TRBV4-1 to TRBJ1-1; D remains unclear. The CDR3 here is CASSQVGGRPEAFF. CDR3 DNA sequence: TGCGCCAGCAGCCAAGTGGGAGGGAGGCCTGAAGCTTTCTTT.